This T cell receptor (beta chain) appears in the sequencing data of a study of blood T cell repertoires in COVID-19. The wider study: Whether acute or convalescent, the COVID-19 samples came from the United States, Italy and Spain.

Germline V gene data show CDR1 as SNHLY and CDR2 as FYNNEI. CDR3 size: 15 residues. V was cut by 10 bases and J by 3 bases, with 19 bases left in between. Method: immunoSEQ multiplex PCR; TCRdb's copy keeps in-frame clones and lacks some. This sample has 140,000 to 150,000 clones, with around 87% found just once. The chain has TRBV2 and TRBJ1-5; D call uncertain. This TCR was recovered from a middle-aged woman who had been exposed to COVID-19. The sequencing sample was made of PBMCs or T cells enriched from blood (not recorded which). CDR3 protein: CATRIGGGHNQPQHF. CDR3 coding DNA: TGTGCCACACGCATAGGAGGAGGGCACAATCAGCCCCAGCATTTT.